A selection of T cell receptor beta chains follows, all from one sample in a study of beta chain features in type 1 diabetes. Assay: immunoSEQ multiplex PCR; the TCRdb copy retains only in-frame clones and omits some. The sample has some 220,000 clones, roughly a tenth seen once. Sequenced sample: central memory CD4+ T cells from blood. These receptors all come from a man between 18 and 29 years old in good health. Each CDR3 is given with its conserved first and last residue. A D gene is named only where the DNA matches it firmly. Expanded clones are given a class, and other clones once, few, many or no size at all.

D: TRBD2
size: NA
V: TRBV11-1
J: TRBJ2-5
length: 14
CDR3: CASSFGLAQETQYF
DNA: TGTGCCAGCAGCTTCGGACTAGCGCAAGAGACCCAGTACTTC

D: TRBD1
size: NA
V: TRBV11-2
J: TRBJ2-5
length: 13
CDR3: CASSSHRGETQYF
DNA: TGTGCCAGCAGCTCCCACAGGGGAGAGACCCAGTACTTC

D: NA
size: many
V: TRBV11-2
J: TRBJ2-7
length: 14
CDR3: CASSLDGRGYEQYF
DNA: TGTGCCAGCAGCTTAGACGGGAGAGGTTACGAGCAGTACTTC

D: TRBD2
size: few
V: TRBV7-2
J: TRBJ2-3
length: 18
CDR3: CASSLLVSGGRGTDTQYF
DNA: TGTGCCAGCAGCTTATTAGTTTCGGGGGGGCGCGGCACAGATACGCAGTATTTT

D: NA
size: few
V: TRBV9
J: TRBJ2-5
length: 14
CDR3: CASSWGQTTETQYF
DNA: TGTGCCAGCAGCTGGGGGCAGACGACGGAGACCCAGTACTTC

D: NA
size: few
V: TRBV28
J: TRBJ1-1
length: 13
CDR3: CASEPDGYTEAFF
DNA: TGTGCCAGCGAACCGGACGGCTACACTGAAGCTTTCTTT

D: TRBD2
size: NA
V: TRBV5-1
J: TRBJ2-7
length: 13
CDR3: CASSLGGSDEQYF
DNA: TGCGCCAGCAGCTTAGGCGGGAGCGACGAGCAGTACTTC

D: TRBD2
size: NA
V: TRBV7-9
J: TRBJ2-3
length: 16
CDR3: CASSTGLAGGSDTQYF
DNA: TGTGCCAGCAGCACTGGACTAGCGGGAGGTTCAGATACGCAGTATTTT

D: NA
size: few
V: TRBV15
J: TRBJ2-7
length: 14
CDR3: CATSRAGEIYEQYF
DNA: TGTGCCACCAGCAGAGCGGGAGAAATATACGAGCAGTACTTC

D: TRBD2
size: NA
V: TRBV7-2
J: TRBJ2-7
length: 11
CDR3: CASEGGYEQYF
DNA: TGTGCCAGCGAGGGAGGGTACGAGCAGTACTTC

D: NA
size: NA
V: TRBV7-2
J: TRBJ1-4
length: 14
CDR3: CASSLTQRGEKLFF
DNA: TGTGCCAGCAGCTTGACACAGAGAGGAGAAAAACTGTTTTTT

D: NA
size: medium-sized
V: TRBV21-1
J: TRBJ2-1
length: 13
CDR3: CASRGQHHNEQFF
DNA: TGTGCCAGCAGGGGACAGCATCACAATGAGCAGTTCTTC

D: TRBD2
size: NA
V: TRBV29-1
J: TRBJ2-7
length: 14
CDR3: CSVEVREGYYEQYF
DNA: TGCAGCGTTGAAGTAAGGGAGGGTTACTACGAGCAGTACTTC

D: NA
size: NA
V: TRBV7-2
J: TRBJ2-6
length: 14
CDR3: CASRLSSGANVLTF
DNA: TGTGCCAGCAGGTTAAGCTCTGGGGCCAACGTCCTGACTTTC

D: TRBD1
size: few
V: TRBV5-4
J: TRBJ1-1
length: 16
CDR3: CASSQGQGLVNTEAFF
DNA: TGTGCCAGCAGCCAGGGACAGGGTCTGGTGAACACTGAAGCTTTCTTT

D: NA
size: few
V: TRBV6-5
J: TRBJ2-7
length: 10
CDR3: CATTGKREYF
DNA: TGTGCCACCACGGGGAAGCGGGAGTACTTC

D: TRBD2
size: many
V: TRBV5-4
J: TRBJ2-3
length: 16
CDR3: CASSRGLAGITDTQYF
DNA: TGTGCCAGCAGCCGGGGACTAGCGGGAATTACAGATACGCAGTATTTT

D: TRBD1
size: few
V: TRBV10-3
J: TRBJ2-7
length: 14
CDR3: CAISPGGASYEQYF
DNA: TGTGCCATCAGTCCAGGGGGCGCGTCCTACGAGCAGTACTTC

D: NA
size: NA
V: TRBV11-3
J: TRBJ2-7
length: 15
CDR3: CASSLDRTTSYEQYF
DNA: TGTGCCAGCAGCTTAGATCGTACTACCTCCTACGAGCAGTACTTC

D: NA
size: NA
V: TRBV29-1
J: TRBJ2-7
length: 12
CDR3: CSVESSDYEQYF
DNA: TGCAGCGTTGAGTCTTCCGATTACGAGCAGTACTTC

D: NA
size: NA
V: TRBV28
J: TRBJ1-1
length: 20
CDR3: CASSSVIGTAHFGFNTEAFF
DNA: TGTGCCAGCAGTTCAGTAATCGGGACGGCCCATTTCGGGTTCAACACTGAAGCTTTCTTT

D: NA
size: NA
V: TRBV6-5
J: TRBJ1-1
length: 15
CDR3: CASSPPQGPNTEAFF
DNA: TGTGCCAGCAGCCCCCCCCAGGGGCCGAACACTGAAGCTTTCTTT

D: NA
size: NA
V: TRBV30
J: TRBJ2-3
length: 11
CDR3: CAWSEKDTQYF
DNA: TGTGCCTGGAGCGAGAAGGATACGCAGTATTTT

D: TRBD2
size: NA
V: TRBV19
J: TRBJ2-3
length: 18
CDR3: CASRDLTVRLAGTDTQYF
DNA: TGTGCCAGCCGAGACTTGACAGTTCGACTAGCGGGCACAGATACGCAGTATTTT

D: NA
size: NA
V: TRBV7-2
J: TRBJ2-5
length: 14
CDR3: CASSFQVGQETQYF
DNA: TGTGCCAGCAGCTTTCAAGTGGGGCAAGAGACCCAGTACTTC

D: TRBD1
size: few
V: TRBV9
J: TRBJ1-3
length: 20
CDR3: CASSPRGPQDRGTSGNTIYF
DNA: TGTGCCAGCAGCCCCCGAGGGCCGCAAGACAGGGGAACCTCTGGAAACACCATATATTTT

D: TRBD1
size: many
V: TRBV11-3
J: TRBJ2-6
length: 16
CDR3: CASSGTGSTGANVLTF
DNA: TGTGCCAGCAGCGGGACAGGGTCAACTGGGGCCAACGTCCTGACTTTC

D: NA
size: few
V: TRBV6-4
J: TRBJ2-6
length: 18
CDR3: CASSDSADFSAGANVLTF
DNA: TGTGCCAGCAGTGACTCGGCAGATTTCAGCGCTGGGGCCAACGTCCTGACTTTC

D: NA
size: few
V: TRBV7-7
J: TRBJ2-7
length: 13
CDR3: CASSLASGSEQYF
DNA: TGTGCCAGCAGCTTAGCGTCCGGGAGCGAGCAGTACTTC

D: NA
size: NA
V: TRBV6-6
J: TRBJ2-6
length: 16
CDR3: CASSYPRGSGANVLTF
DNA: TGTGCCAGCAGTTACCCCCGGGGCTCTGGGGCCAACGTCCTGACTTTC

D: NA
size: NA
V: TRBV28
J: TRBJ2-7
length: 14
CDR3: CAGSLTLTPYEQYF
DNA: TGTGCCGGCAGCCTGACACTTACTCCCTACGAGCAGTACTTC

D: NA
size: many
V: TRBV2
J: TRBJ2-1
length: 15
CDR3: CASSRSSDLGNEQFF
DNA: TGTGCCAGCAGTCGATCTAGCGATTTAGGCAATGAGCAGTTCTTC

D: TRBD1
size: NA
V: TRBV28
J: TRBJ2-4
length: 13
CDR3: CASSSGTGNIQYF
DNA: TGTGCCAGCAGTTCTGGGACAGGGAACATTCAGTACTTC

D: NA
size: few
V: TRBV18
J: TRBJ2-2
length: 14
CDR3: CASSPPGRTGELFF
DNA: TGTGCCAGCTCACCCCCCGGTAGGACCGGGGAGCTGTTTTTT

D: NA
size: many
V: TRBV7-9
J: TRBJ2-1
length: 14
CDR3: CASSLTAAYNEQFF
DNA: TGTGCCAGCAGCTTAACAGCGGCGTACAATGAGCAGTTCTTC

D: NA
size: few
V: TRBV4-1
J: TRBJ2-2
length: 12
CDR3: CASSPPWRELFF
DNA: TGCGCCAGCAGCCCCCCTTGGCGGGAGCTGTTTTTT

D: NA
size: NA
V: TRBV7-9
J: TRBJ2-3
length: 12
CDR3: CASNQGEDTQYF
DNA: TGTGCCAGCAACCAAGGAGAAGATACGCAGTATTTT

D: NA
size: NA
V: TRBV4-2
J: TRBJ2-7
length: 15
CDR3: CASSYLEDTEGEQYF
DNA: TGTGCCAGCAGCTATTTGGAGGACACCGAGGGCGAGCAGTACTTC